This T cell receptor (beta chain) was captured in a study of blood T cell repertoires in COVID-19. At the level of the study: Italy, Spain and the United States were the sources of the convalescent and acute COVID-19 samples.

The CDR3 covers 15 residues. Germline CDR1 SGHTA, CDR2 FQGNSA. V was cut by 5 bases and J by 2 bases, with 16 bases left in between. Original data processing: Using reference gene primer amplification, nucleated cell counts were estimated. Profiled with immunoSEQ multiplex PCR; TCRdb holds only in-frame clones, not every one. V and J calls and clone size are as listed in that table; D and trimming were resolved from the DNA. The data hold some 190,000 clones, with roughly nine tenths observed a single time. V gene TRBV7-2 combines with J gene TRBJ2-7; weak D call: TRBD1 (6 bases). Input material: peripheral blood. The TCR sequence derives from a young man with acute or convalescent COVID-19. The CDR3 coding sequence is TGTGCCAGCAGCCCAACCCCAGGGGTGCCCTACGAGCAGTACTTC. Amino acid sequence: CASSPTPGVPYEQYF.